These 30 T cell receptor beta chains were all obtained from the same sample, sequenced in a study of blood T cell repertoires in COVID-19. The repertoire was sequenced with immunoSEQ multiplex PCR; TCRdb's copy has only in-frame clones and lacks some. Of around 55,000 clones in the sample, 85% were seen once. The sequenced sample consisted of peripheral blood. These TCRs come from a human donor in a cohort sampled during active COVID-19.

The chain joins TRBV28 to TRBJ2-3; tentative D call: TRBD2 (6 bases). V lost 6 bases and J lost 10, with 17 bases in between. This CDR3 comprises 13 residues. CDR1 and CDR2 (germline): MDHEN, SYDVKM. This CDR3 reads CASSPLRDPPQYF. The CDR3 DNA is TGTGCCAGCAGCCCCTTGCGGGATCCCCCGCAGTATTTT.

This rearrangement joins TRBV28 to TRBJ1-2, with 8 positions matching TRBD1. The CDR3 is 17 residues long. Germline V gene data show CDR1 as MDHEN and CDR2 as SYDVKM. V shed 6 bases and J 5 bases; nucleotides not matched to a gene: 17. DNA of the CDR3: TGTGCCAGCAGCTCCCCCTCCCGACAGGGGAAGGGGTATGGCTACACCTTC. Encoded protein: CASSSPSRQGKGYGYTF.

This clone was seen more than once but under ten times. The chain uses TRBV12-3 or TRBV12-4 and TRBJ2-2, with D possibly TRBD1 on 6 matching bases. V lost 6 bases to trimming and J lost 6 bases, with 11 bases between them. The length of the CDR3 is 13 residues. The CDR3 here is CASRGTGPGELFF. DNA for the CDR3: TGTGCCAGCAGGGGTACAGGGCCCGGGGAGCTGTTTTTT.

The chain has TRBV4-3 and TRBJ2-5; 8 positions agree with TRBD2. The germline CDR1 and CDR2 sequences are LGHNA and YSLEER. The CDR3 consists of 14 residues. V trimming: 4 bases; J trimming: 7 bases; junction bases outside the gene matches: 8. In DNA, the CDR3 is TGCGCCAGCAGCCCGCTAGCGGGTCCGGGGACCCAGTACTTC. Translation gives CASSPLAGPGTQYF.

V and J are TRBV14 and TRBJ1-1, with D uncertain. The CDR3 has 13 residues. Between the trimmed V and J ends, which lost 8 bases and 1 base, there was a span of 11 bases. Per the germline V gene, CDR1 is SGHDN and CDR2 is FVKESK. The CDR3 reads CASGTQTNTEAFF. In nucleotides, the CDR3 is TGTGCCAGCGGTACACAAACGAACACTGAAGCTTTCTTT.

The gene calls are TRBV27 and TRBJ1-1, with 8 bases lining up with TRBD1. Trimming removed 7 bases from V and 1 base from J; junction bases left unmatched: 5. The germline V gene has CDR1 MNHEY and CDR2 SMNVEV (reference sequence). The CDR3 has 14 residues. The CDR3 loop is CASTQGDRNTEAFF. The CDR3 coding sequence is TGTGCCAGCACACAGGGGGATAGGAACACTGAAGCTTTCTTT.

The rearrangement links TRBV4-1 to TRBJ2-1, with TRBD1 matching 7 bases. The CDR3 runs to 16 residues. Trimming removed 0 bases from V and 4 bases from J; junction bases left unmatched: 6. CDR1 is MGHRA, CDR2 YSYEKL, per germline. The DNA for the CDR3 is TGCGCCAGCAGCCAAGATCGGGGACAGATTTACAATGAGCAGTTCTTC. Translated: CASSQDRGQIYNEQFF.

The chain joins TRBV2 to TRBJ2-5; weak D call: TRBD2 (5 bases). Germline assignment: CDR1 SNHLY and CDR2 FYNNEI. The CDR3 is 12 residues long. The V gene lost 8 bases and the J gene lost 5 bases, with 12 bases spanning the gap. The CDR3 spells CASYGLAETQYF. CDR3 bases: TGTGCCAGCTACGGCTTAGCGGAGACCCAGTACTTC.

The chain recombines TRBV2 with TRBJ2-1, with 9 nucleotides matching TRBD1. Per the germline V gene, CDR1 is SNHLY and CDR2 is FYNNEI. CDR3 size: 16 residues. After removal of 3 bases from V and 2 bases from J, the junction contained 5 bases not matched to a gene. The CDR3 loop reads CASSDPGQGTYNEQFF. CDR3 sequence (DNA): TGTGCCAGCAGTGACCCGGGACAGGGCACCTACAATGAGCAGTTCTTC.

This clone was picked up one time. J is TRBJ2-1 and V is TRBV5-1; TRBD2 matches 8 bases. CDR3 size: 15 residues. CDR1 SGHRS and CDR2 YFSETQ come from the germline V gene. After removal of 2 bases from V and 4 bases from J, the junction contained 5 bases not matched to a gene. CDR3 coding DNA: TGCGCCAGCAGCTTCCCCGGGGGGGGATACAATGAGCAGTTCTTC. Residues: CASSFPGGGYNEQFF.

V is TRBV29-1 and J is TRBJ2-5; D may be TRBD1 (6 bases). Trimming left V 4 bases short and J 4 bases short, with 19 bases between. Germline CDR1 is SQVTM and CDR2 is ANQGSEA. CDR3 length: 15 residues. This CDR3 is CSVVRAIRQVETQYF. CDR3 nucleotide sequence: TGCAGCGTTGTCAGGGCAATTCGACAGGTAGAGACCCAGTACTTC. The variable domain in full, completed from reference TRBV29-1 and TRBJ2-5, reads SAVISQKPSRDICQRGTSLTIQCQVDSQVTMMFWYRQQPGQSLTLIATANQGSEATYESGFVIDKFPISRPNLTFSTLTVSNMSPEDSSIYLCSVVRAIRQVETQYFGPGTRLLVL.

The chain is built from TRBV2 and TRBJ2-3, with D possibly matching TRBD2 (5 bases). This CDR3 is 17 amino acids long. The V gene's germline CDR1 is SNHLY and CDR2 FYNNEI. V was trimmed by 3 bases and J by 4 bases, leaving 20 bases between them. CDR3 nucleotide sequence: TGTGCCAGCAGTGAGCCACCACCGGGGTTCCTATCAGATACGCAGTATTTT. Translating gives CASSEPPPGFLSDTQYF.

The rearrangement uses TRBV2 and TRBJ1-1; TRBD1 matches at 7 bases. CDR1 is SNHLY, CDR2 FYNNEI, per germline. The CDR3 has 14 amino acids. Unmatched junction bases numbered 10, after V lost 7 bases and J lost 5 bases. CDR3 DNA sequence: TGTGCCAGCATCTCCGGGACAGTCCCTACTGAAGCTTTCTTT. Translating gives CASISGTVPTEAFF.

The chain employs TRBV29-1 and TRBJ2-2; D not certain. Germline V lookup: CDR1 SQVTM, CDR2 ANQGSEA. V lost 2 bases, J lost 7 bases, and 14 bases lay in between. There are 14 residues in the CDR3. As DNA, the CDR3 is TGCAGCGTTGAAAGCCAGTGGGCCGGCGGGGAGCTGTTTTTT. It yields the protein CSVESQWAGGELFF.

This chain links TRBV20-1 with TRBJ2-1, with TRBD2 matching over 10 bases. This CDR3 region has 16 residues. Germline V CDR1 and CDR2: DFQATT, SNEGSKA (reference sequence). The trim removed 3 bases at V and 8 bases at J, leaving 13 bases unmatched. DNA of the CDR3: TGCAGTGCTAGTGGTAGGAGGCTAGCGGGAGTATATGAGCAGTTCTTC. Translating it yields CSASGRRLAGVYEQFF.

V gene TRBV18 combines with J gene TRBJ2-3, with D possibly TRBD1 on 5 matching bases. With 4 bases removed from V and 0 bases from J, the gap between germline ends came to 17 bases. Looked up from germline, CDR1 is KGHSH and CDR2 is LQKENI. This CDR3 has 17 amino acids. The CDR3: CASSQTARSFSTDTQYF. The CDR3 DNA sequence: TGTGCCAGCTCACAGACAGCTAGAAGCTTTAGCACAGATACGCAGTATTTT.

The V and J genes are TRBV18 and TRBJ2-5, with 10 bases that match TRBD1. The CDR3 is 16 amino acids. V lost 1 base to trimming and J lost 0 bases; unmatched junction nucleotides: 2. From germline, CDR1 is KGHSH and CDR2 LQKENI. Written as DNA, the CDR3 is TGTGCCAGCTCACCACAGGGACAGGGGTACCAAGAGACCCAGTACTTC. As protein: CASSPQGQGYQETQYF.

This clone was seen a handful of times. This chain links TRBV7-2 with TRBJ2-1; TRBD2 matches 9 bases. J lost 1 base, V lost 4 bases, and 8 bases had no gene match. Germline CDR1 SGHTA, CDR2 FQGNSA. This CDR3 has 17 amino acids. CDR3 nucleotides: TGTGCCAGCAGCTGGGCTAGCGGGACTAGGTCCTACAATGAGCAGTTCTTC. Its translation is CASSWASGTRSYNEQFF.

This clone appeared once. This sequence joins TRBV27 and TRBJ2-3; D may be TRBD2 (7 bases). From germline, CDR1 is MNHEY and CDR2 SMNVEV (reference sequence). The V end was cut by 3 bases, the J end by 2 bases, with 15 bases between. This CDR3 contains 16 residues. The CDR3 nucleotides are TGTGCCAGCAGTTTTAGAGGGGGGGTCTCCACAGATACGCAGTATTTT. It encodes CASSFRGGVSTDTQYF.

The chain couples TRBV30 to TRBJ1-2; 8 nucleotides align to TRBD1. V dropped 0 bases and J dropped 6; count of bases not matched to a gene: 3. This CDR3 region has 13 residues. The germline V gene has CDR1 GTSNPN and CDR2 SVGIG (reference sequence). The CDR3 loop is CAWSVTGGNGYTF. CDR3 DNA: TGTGCCTGGAGTGTCACAGGGGGAAATGGCTACACCTTC.

This rearrangement joins TRBV28 to TRBJ2-7; 7 bases line up with TRBD1. The CDR3 runs 13 residues. Germline V lookup: CDR1 MDHEN, CDR2 SYDVKM. Trimming took 7 bases from V and 0 from J; bases not matched to a gene: 3. The CDR3 sequence: CASKRQGSYEQYF. DNA for the CDR3: TGTGCCAGCAAGAGACAGGGCTCCTACGAGCAGTACTTC.

This clone was found once. V usage is TRBV7-2 and J usage is TRBJ1-2; possible D gene TRBD1, 6 bases. CDR1 SGHTA and CDR2 FQGNSA come from the germline V gene. V shed 4 bases and J shed 0 bases, with 18 bases lying between them. This CDR3 has 17 residues. The CDR3 is CASSSPGTRLANYGYTF. The DNA for the CDR3 is TGTGCCAGCAGCTCCCCCGGGACACGCCTCGCTAACTATGGCTACACCTTC.

The V gene is TRBV19, the J gene TRBJ2-1; 7 positions agree with TRBD1. The length of the CDR3 is 14 residues. Germline V CDR1 and CDR2: LNHDA, SQIVND (reference sequence). Germline trimming cut 6 bases from V and 9 bases from J; bases unmatched to any gene: 11. The CDR3 DNA is TGTGCCAGTAGGGTGGAGCAGGGGGTGGGTGAGCAGTTCTTC. Amino acids: CASRVEQGVGEQFF.

The chain uses TRBV18 and TRBJ2-5, with a possible D match to TRBD1 (6 bases). V was trimmed by 1 base and J by 2 bases, leaving 8 bases between them. Per the germline V gene, CDR1 is KGHSH and CDR2 is LQKENI. The CDR3 contains 14 residues. In nucleotides, the CDR3 is TGTGCCAGCTCACCACAGCAGGGGCAAGAGACCCAGTACTTC. Translating it yields CASSPQQGQETQYF.

The chain recombines TRBV12-5 with TRBJ2-5, with 14 bases lining up with TRBD2. The CDR3 runs to 18 residues. Losses at the gene ends were 9 bases for V and 4 bases for J; bases not matched to a gene: 16. Germline CDR1 reads LGHNT; CDR2 reads FRNRAP. CDR3 sequence: CASAMGLAGVRQGETQYF. Here the CDR3 DNA reads TGTGCTAGCGCAATGGGACTAGCGGGAGTTAGACAGGGAGAGACCCAGTACTTC.

V and J are TRBV6-4 and TRBJ2-1; D gene unclear. Germline loops: CDR1 MRHNA, CDR2 SNTAGT. Trimming took off 4 bases at V and 8 bases at J, with 12 bases between the two ends. The CDR3 runs 13 residues. The DNA for the CDR3 is TGTGCCAGCAGTGTCATTCATCGCGATGAGCAGTTCTTC. It codes for CASSVIHRDEQFF.

The chain employs TRBV5-1 and TRBJ1-2, with D uncertain. Trimming removed 0 bases at V and 5 bases at J, with 14 bases between. Germline values: CDR1 SGHRS, CDR2 YFSETQ. There are 15 residues in the CDR3. The CDR3 DNA reads as TGCGCCAGCAGCTTGGGGCTAGGTCTCGGATATGGCTACACCTTC. This translates into CASSLGLGLGYGYTF.

Points on this clone: At one of its ends the junction is not consistent with the germline gene, which may arise from a read error. This chain links TRBV5-1 with TRBJ2-4; D unclear. This CDR3 region has 14 residues. Germline lookup yields CDR1 SGHRS and CDR2 YFSETQ. The CDR3 spells CASSPGGPAGKWNF. The CDR3 nucleotides read TGCGCCAGCAGCCCAGGTGGGCCGGCTGGTAAATGGAACTTC.

The chain couples TRBV14 to TRBJ2-1, with TRBD2 identical over 11 bases. Trimming removed 4 bases from V and 3 bases from J; junction bases left unmatched: 8. CDR3 size: 17 residues. Germline loops: CDR1 SGHDN, CDR2 FVKESK. Here the CDR3 reads CASSLWGTSGGYNEQFF. The CDR3 coding sequence is TGTGCCAGCAGCCTATGGGGGACTAGCGGAGGCTACAATGAGCAGTTCTTC.

This chain links TRBV27 with TRBJ1-2; 8 nucleotides match TRBD1. V trimming: 3 bases; J trimming: 3 bases; junction bases outside the gene matches: 3. CDR1 is MNHEY and CDR2 is SMNVEV in the germline V gene (reference sequence). The CDR3 covers 14 residues. For the CDR3, the DNA is TGTGCCAGCAGTTTTACAGGGGGAGACTATGGCTACACCTTC. Amino acids: CASSFTGGDYGYTF.